One sample yielded the 20 T cell receptor beta chains listed below, sequenced in a study of radiotherapy plus CTLA-4 blockade in lung cancer (dated by TCRdb to 2016 to 2018). Libraries were constructed by the immunoSEQ multiplex PCR assay. TCRdb retrieved this table from immuneACCESS and kept in-frame rearrangements only. Not all clones are present; in checked studies, unresolved V genes account for under half, and no reason is known for the remainder. A total of tens of thousands of clones appear in this sample, approximately 67% of them only once. The ten largest account for 6.5% to 9.5% of the sample. Sequences were derived from peripheral blood, sampled from a patient treated with radiotherapy plus ipilimumab. The receptors were sampled from a human donor with non-small cell lung cancer whose response to radiotherapy plus ipilimumab could not be evaluated.

This chain joins TRBV7-2 and TRBJ2-7; 7 nucleotides match TRBD1. Germline V lookup: CDR1 SGHTA, CDR2 FQGNSA. V shed 3 bases and J 5 bases; nucleotides not matched to a gene: 10. The CDR3 consists of 15 residues. The CDR3 reads CASSFSGTESHEQYF. The CDR3 DNA reads TGTGCCAGCAGCTTTTCCGGGACAGAATCGCACGAGCAGTACTTC. The full variable domain, with the rest looked up from reference TRBV7-2 and TRBJ2-7, is GAGVSQSPSNKVTEKGKDVELRCDPISGHTALYWYRQSLGQGLEFLIYFQGNSAPDKSGLPSDRFSAERTGGSVSTLTIQRTQQEDSAVYLCASSFSGTESHEQYFGPGTRLTVT.

The CDR3 loop is CASSLVKGQPQHF. The CDR3 DNA sequence: TGTGCCAGCAGCCTCGTTAAGGGGCAGCCCCAGCATTTT. J is TRBJ1-5 and V is TRBV5-8; perhaps TRBD1 as D (5 bases). Germline values: CDR1 SGHTS, CDR2 YDEGEE. This CDR3 comprises 13 residues. Trimming removed 4 bases at V and 7 bases at J, with 12 bases between. The full variable domain, completed using reference TRBV5-8 and TRBJ1-5, is EAGVTQSPTHLIKTRGQQATLRCSPISGHTSVYWYQQALGLGLQFLLWYDEGEERNRGNFPPRFSGRQFPNYSSELNVNALELEDSALYLCASSLVKGQPQHFGDGTRLSIL.

The chain has TRBV5-6 and TRBJ2-5; 11 bases align to TRBD1. Germline values: CDR1 SGHDT, CDR2 YYEEEE. This CDR3 is 16 amino acids long. The junction had 9 bases not matched to a gene; V was cut back by 3 bases and J by 5 bases. The CDR3, as DNA: TGTGCCAGCAGCTCACTCGGACAGGGGGCGGATGAGACCCAGTACTTC. This encodes CASSSLGQGADETQYF.

The rearrangement uses TRBV6-6 and TRBJ2-2; 8 bases match TRBD1. The CDR3 sequence is 14 residues long. The trim removed 7 bases at V and 8 bases at J, leaving 9 bases unmatched. Germline CDR1 MNHNY, CDR2 SVGAGI (reference sequence). CDR3 loop: CASNGRGPSGELFF. The CDR3, as DNA: TGTGCCAGCAACGGCAGGGGGCCTTCTGGGGAGCTGTTTTTT.

The V call is TRBV18, the J call TRBJ1-2, with D maybe TRBD1 (5 bases). There are 16 residues in the CDR3. The V end lost 3 bases, the J end lost 5 bases, and 19 bases lay between the germline ends. The germline gives CDR1 KGHSH, CDR2 LQKENI. CDR3 sequence (DNA): TGTGCCAGCTCACCCGGAGGGGACTTAAGCTTTTATGGCTACACCTTC. Its translation: CASSPGGDLSFYGYTF.

This clone has only one observation. The junction differs from germline at one of its ends, possibly a read error. The rearrangement uses TRBV6-1 and TRBJ2-7, with TRBD1 matching 10 bases. Germline CDR1 is MNHNS and CDR2 is SASEGT. The CDR3 contains 12 residues. Here the CDR3 DNA reads TGTGCCAGCAGTGAACGGGACAGGGGTATACACTTC. This encodes CASSERDRGIHF.

This clone appeared a few times. The rearrangement links TRBV19 to TRBJ1-2; no firm D call. V lost 6 bases, J lost 1 base, and 9 bases lay in between. This CDR3 contains 13 residues. Germline V gene data show CDR1 as LNHDA and CDR2 as SQIVND (reference sequence). CDR3 residues: CASRLQNNYGYTF. Written as DNA, the CDR3 is TGTGCCAGTAGGCTTCAGAATAACTATGGCTACACCTTC.

This clone was counted a few times. The chain joins TRBV7-9 to TRBJ2-7; 10 bases fit TRBD2. CDR1 and CDR2 from the germline V gene are SEHNR and FQNEAQ (reference sequence). The trim removed 3 bases at V and 7 bases at J, leaving 9 bases unmatched. There are 15 residues in the CDR3. CDR3 DNA: TGTGCCAGCAGCTTCGGCCCTAGCGGGGGTTATGAGCAGTACTTC. It yields the protein CASSFGPSGGYEQYF.

The rearrangement uses TRBV11-2 and TRBJ2-7, with TRBD2 matching over 8 bases. Trimming took 1 base from V and 0 from J; bases not matched to a gene: 8. CDR1 is SGHAT and CDR2 is FQNNGV in the germline V gene. This CDR3 has 17 amino acids. CDR3 bases: TGTGCCAGCAGCTTAGTCGCGGGGGGTTATCCCTCCTACGAGCAGTACTTC. As protein: CASSLVAGGYPSYEQYF.

This chain joins TRBV2 and TRBJ2-3; maybe TRBD2 (5 bases). Germline V gene lookup returns CDR1 SNHLY and CDR2 FYNNEI. V was trimmed by 7 bases and J by 6 bases, leaving 14 bases between them. The length of the CDR3 is 13 residues. DNA for the CDR3: TGTGCCAGCACCGAGGGAGAAGGTGATACGCAGTATTTT. Its translation is CASTEGEGDTQYF.

In the case of this clone: Germline and junction disagree at one end, which may indicate a read error. The chain uses TRBV5-3 and TRBJ1-2, with 7 nucleotides matching TRBD1. TRBV5-3 is marked as an open reading frame, function uncertain. CDR3 length equals 15 residues. The CDR3: CASSLGRGEPYGYTF. The CDR3 DNA sequence: TGTGCCAGCAGCTTGGGCAGGGGGGAGCCTTATGGCTACACCTTC.

The rearrangement joins TRBV5-1 to TRBJ1-1; the D gene is possibly TRBD1 (6 bases). V was shortened by 5 bases and J by 7 bases, with 18 bases between the two germline ends. The CDR3 totals 14 residues. Germline CDR1 reads SGHRS; CDR2 reads YFSETQ. CDR3 in amino acids: CASSPRVQGSEAFF. CDR3 in DNA: TGCGCCAGCAGTCCCAGAGTTCAGGGGAGTGAAGCTTTCTTT. Complete variable domain (other parts from reference TRBV5-1 and TRBJ1-1): KAGVTQTPRYLIKTRGQQVTLSCSPISGHRSVSWYQQTPGQGLQFLFEYFSETQRNKGNFPGRFSGRQFSNSRSEMNVSTLELGDSALYLCASSPRVQGSEAFFGQGTRLTVV.

The chain recombines TRBV11-2 with TRBJ1-2, with D possibly matching TRBD1 (5 bases). This CDR3 spans 15 amino acids. The ends were cut back, 4 bases at V and 4 bases at J, with 16 bases in the middle. From germline, CDR1 is SGHAT and CDR2 FQNNGV. CDR3 in amino acids: CASSSTGPGVYGYTF. DNA for the CDR3: TGTGCCAGCAGCTCCACAGGTCCTGGCGTCTATGGCTACACCTTC.

The J gene is TRBJ2-7, the V gene TRBV28, with a weak D call TRBD2 (6 bases). Germline V gives CDR1 MDHEN, CDR2 SYDVKM. V was cut by 4 bases and J by 4 bases, with 20 bases left in between. The CDR3 length is 16 residues. As DNA, the CDR3 is TGTGCCAGCAGTTCTAGAGGGGCAGGGCGGGATTACGAGCAGTACTTC. It is translated as CASSSRGAGRDYEQYF. Together with reference TRBV28 and TRBJ2-7, the CDR3 gives the full variable domain: DVKVTQSSRYLVKRTGEKVFLECVQDMDHENMFWYRQDPGLGLRLIYFSYDVKMKEKGDIPEGYSVSREKKERFSLILESASTNQTSMYLCASSSRGAGRDYEQYFGPGTRLTVT.

The chain uses TRBV7-3 and TRBJ2-7; 10 nucleotides agree with TRBD1. CDR3 length equals 15 residues. With 5 bases clipped from V and 3 bases from J, the junction kept 7 bases outside the gene matches. CDR1 SGHTA and CDR2 FQGTGA come from the germline V gene. CDR3 residues: CASSLEGQGYYEQYF. Written as DNA, the CDR3 is TGTGCCAGCAGCCTAGAGGGACAGGGGTACTACGAGCAGTACTTC. Based on the CDR3 plus reference TRBV7-3 and TRBJ2-7, the full variable domain is GAGVSQTPSNKVTEKGKYVELRCDPISGHTALYWYRQSLGQGPEFLIYFQGTGAADDSGLPNDRFFAVRPEGSVSTLKIQRTERGDSAVYLCASSLEGQGYYEQYFGPGTRLTVT.

The rearrangement uses TRBV15 and TRBJ1-2, with TRBD1 identical over 8 bases. Germline CDR1 and CDR2: LNHNV and YYDKDF (reference sequence). Trimming at V came to 3 bases and at J to 10 bases, leaving 10 bases not matched to a gene. The CDR3 sequence is 14 residues long. The CDR3 region is CATSRMTGEGPYTF. CDR3 coding DNA: TGTGCCACCAGCAGGATGACAGGGGAGGGACCCTACACCTTC. The variable domain in full, with the rest retrieved from reference TRBV15 and TRBJ1-2, is DAMVIQNPRYQVTQFGKPVTLSCSQTLNHNVMYWYQQKSSQAPKLLFHYYDKDFNNEADTPDNFQSRRPNTSFCFLDIRSPGLGDTAMYLCATSRMTGEGPYTFGSGTRLTVV.

The chain carries TRBV5-1 and TRBJ2-5; maybe TRBD2 (5 bases). Deletions cut 0 bases from V and 4 bases from J, with 10 bases between. The CDR3 totals 14 residues. In germline, CDR1 is SGHRS, CDR2 YFSETQ. Here the CDR3 DNA reads TGCGCCAGCAGCTTGGGCGATAGCGTAGAGACCCAGTACTTC. Translated: CASSLGDSVETQYF.

The chain carries TRBV5-5 and TRBJ1-2; D unclear. CDR1 and CDR2 (germline): SGHKS, YYEKEE (reference sequence). V was clipped by 3 bases and J by 5 bases, with 8 bases between them. The CDR3 loop spans 12 amino acids. CDR3 DNA: TGTGCCAGCAGCTGGTCAGGTTATGGCTACACCTTC. It is translated as CASSWSGYGYTF.

This chain links TRBV11-2 with TRBJ2-7; 8 positions agree with TRBD1. With 1 base clipped from V and 3 bases from J, the junction kept 8 bases outside the gene matches. The V gene's germline CDR1 is SGHAT and CDR2 FQNNGV. The CDR3 is made up of 16 amino acids. The CDR3 nucleotides read TGTGCCAGCAGCTTAGGTGTGACAGGGGATAACTACGAGCAGTACTTC. Translated, it gives CASSLGVTGDNYEQYF.

This sequence joins TRBV5-1 and TRBJ1-4; D uncertain. Germline V gives CDR1 SGHRS, CDR2 YFSETQ. This CDR3 contains 16 residues. V was cut by 2 bases and J by 7 bases, with 18 bases left in between. CDR3 bases: TGCGCCAGCAGCTTTTCCGCGTCCACATCGGGTGAAAAACTGTTTTTT. This sequence encodes CASSFSASTSGEKLFF.